This T cell receptor beta chain was obtained from a study of cytomegalovirus exposure and HLA in healthy donors. The primer mix had 60 Vbeta and 13 Jbeta primers. The table came from immunoSEQ multiplex PCR; TCRdb's copy has only in-frame clones and leaves some out. The sample includes fewer than 130,000 clones, about 59% of them seen just once. Study conclusions and caveats: Researchers catalogued some 160 TCR beta chains as cytomegalovirus-associated.

Germline V gene lookup returns CDR1 SGHDT and CDR2 YYEEEE. The trim removed 3 bases at V and 6 bases at J, leaving 6 bases unmatched. The CDR3 is 15 amino acids. About this clone itself: The antigen remains unidentified.

The receptor was isolated from a man in his thirties or forties in good health and CMV-seropositive. Sequenced material: PBMCs. The gene calls are TRBV5-6 and TRBJ1-5, with 10 nucleotides matching TRBD1. In nucleotides, the CDR3 is TGTGCCAGCAGCTCCGGGACAGGGGATAGTCAGCCCCAGCATTTT. Translated: CASSSGTGDSQPQHF.